A single sample is the source of the 9 T cell receptor beta chains below, sequenced in a study of shared clonotypes between healthy human individuals (dated by TCRdb to about 2020). The protocol used for the library was the immunoSEQ multiplex PCR assay. Drawn from immuneACCESS, this table holds only the in-frame rearrangements with V and J called that TCRdb kept. Clones are partly lost; checked studies trace under half to an unresolved V gene and leave the rest unexplained. Recorded for this sample are 1 million to 1.2 million clones; 60% to 80% of them occurred a single time. The top ten constitute over 0.8% of the sample. Input material: memory CD4+ T cells from PBMCs. The cell subset or site tag for this specimen amounts to: CD45RA-negative fraction. The receptors shown here come from a young man in good health. Some clones in this sample may be carry-over from other donors' samples.

V and J are TRBV6-1 and TRBJ2-1; 7 positions match TRBD1. The CDR3 totals 14 residues. Germline trimming cut 4 bases from V and 10 bases from J; bases unmatched to any gene: 10. Germline-derived CDR1 and CDR2 are MNHNS and SASEGT. DNA for the CDR3: TGTGCCAGCAGTGCCAGGGGGTTGCAAGGCGAGCAGTTCTTC. This translates into CASSARGLQGEQFF.

The chain links TRBV5-4 to TRBJ2-4; 7 nucleotides align to TRBD1. CDR1 and CDR2 (germline): SGHNT, YYREEE (reference sequence). The CDR3 totals 15 residues. After removal of 4 bases from V and 0 bases from J, the junction contained 4 bases not matched to a gene. This CDR3 reads CASSQQGLAKNIQYF. The CDR3 region has the DNA TGTGCCAGCAGCCAACAGGGGCTAGCCAAAAACATTCAGTACTTC. Variable domain in full (rest from reference TRBV5-4 and TRBJ2-4): ETGVTQSPTHLIKTRGQQVTLRCSSQSGHNTVSWYQQALGQGPQFIFQYYREEENGRGNFPPRFSGLQFPNYSSELNVNALELDDSALYLCASSQQGLAKNIQYFGAGTRLSVL.

On this clone itself: Possible read error: a much larger clone is one base away. Other DNA sequences of this sample code for an identical CDR3. The V call is TRBV30, the J call TRBJ2-5; no clear D gene. V shed 2 bases and J shed 2 bases, with 12 bases lying between them. The CDR3 has 14 residues. Germline V gene data show CDR1 as GTSNPN and CDR2 as SVGIG (reference sequence). The CDR3 DNA reads TGTGCCTGGAGTCGGGTGGTCGGGCAAGAGACCCAGTACTTC. Translation: CAWSRVVGQETQYF.

This chain uses TRBV28 with TRBJ2-7, with a weak D call TRBD1 (5 bases). CDR1 is MDHEN, CDR2 SYDVKM, per germline. Trimming stripped 5 bases from V and 6 bases from J, with 20 bases between. This CDR3 is built from 15 residues. The CDR3 DNA sequence: TGTGCCAGCAGTCCACCCCCCGCAGGGTGGGCCGAGCAGTACTTC. This translates into CASSPPPAGWAEQYF.

This chain links TRBV10-2 with TRBJ2-5, with D tentatively TRBD1 (5 bases). Gene TRBJ2-7 matches the end of the DNA better, so the J call may be wrong. The CDR3 consists of 11 residues. The germline V gene encodes CDR1 WSHSY and CDR2 SAAADI. In DNA form, the CDR3 reads TGCGCCAGCACACCAGGGAACGAGCAGTACTTC. Translating gives CASTPGNEQYF.

This clone was picked up a small number of times. The CDR3 DNA sequence: TGTGCCAGCAGCCCTCATGTGGACACTGAAGCTTTCTTT. Encoded protein: CASSPHVDTEAFF. The gene calls are TRBV27 and TRBJ1-1; D call uncertain. The V gene's germline CDR1 is MNHEY and CDR2 SMNVEV (reference sequence). Trimming pared 6 bases from V and 3 bases from J, leaving 11 bases between. This CDR3 contains 13 residues.

This clone was recorded a few times. The rearrangement links TRBV11-2 to TRBJ1-5, with D unresolved. In germline, CDR1 is SGHAT, CDR2 FQNNGV. The germline V and J ends were trimmed by 2 bases and 5 bases, with 10 bases remaining between them. The CDR3 length is 14 residues. Here the CDR3 DNA reads TGTGCCAGCAGCTTAACGCGGTGGGATCAGCCCCAGCATTTT. It translates to CASSLTRWDQPQHF.

The rearrangement uses TRBV5-1 and TRBJ1-2; 9 positions match TRBD1. Germline V CDR1 and CDR2: SGHRS, YFSETQ. The CDR3 is 15 residues long. V dropped 4 bases and J dropped 5; count of bases not matched to a gene: 9. CDR3 loop: CASSGQGQGSYGYTF. The CDR3 bases are TGCGCCAGCAGCGGACAGGGACAGGGATCATATGGCTACACCTTC.

The chain links TRBV2 to TRBJ2-4; D is unresolved. Germline lookup yields CDR1 SNHLY and CDR2 FYNNEI. CDR3 length equals 12 residues. With 0 bases removed from V and 11 bases from J, the gap between germline ends came to 8 bases. The CDR3 reads CASSEALGVQYF. CDR3 sequence (DNA): TGTGCCAGCAGTGAAGCGCTTGGGGTTCAGTACTTC.